This T cell receptor (beta chain) was observed in a study of graft-versus-host responses after intestinal transplantation. Study as a whole: Recipients were given multivisceral, liver-intestinal, or isolated intestinal transplants. All of the recipients had induction that used anti-thymocyte globulin, then tacrolimus and steroids for approximately 3 years.

Of note for this clone: Antigen specificity is unknown.

The repertoire was sequenced with immunoSEQ multiplex PCR; TCRdb's copy has only in-frame clones and lacks some. Of 130,000 or so clones listed, around 90% are singletons. The J segment lost 2 bases and the V segment lost 3 bases, leaving 5 bases of the junction unmatched. Germline lookup yields CDR1 MNHNS and CDR2 SASEGT. The CDR3 extends over 15 amino acids. This TCR was sampled from a human donor who received an intestinal transplant. The sample here was unstimulated CD4+ T cells sorted from spleen or lymph node cells, taken before intestinal transplant. The J gene is TRBJ2-3, the V gene TRBV6-1; 7 bases match TRBD1. In nucleotides, the CDR3 is TGTGCCAGCAGTGACCGGGACAGAAACACAGATACGCAGTATTTT. Its protein product is CASSDRDRNTDTQYF.